Each of the 17 T cell receptor beta chains below was sequenced from the same sample in a study of T-cell reconstitution after alpha-beta-depleted transplantation in children. Unique molecular identifiers were incorporated when the TCRbeta library was constructed. From the PCR reads, TCRdb called clonotypes with MiXCR, one entry per CDR3 protein. The sample holds 500,000 to 600,000 distinct CDR3 sequences, 30% to 35% seen once. The starting material was PBMCs from the stem cell graft donor, obtained from the stem cell graft. The receptors originated from a human donor who donated a stem cell graft to a child with aplastic anemia.

This sequence joins TRBV6-5 and TRBJ1-5; tentative D call: TRBD1 (5 bases). V lost 2 bases to trimming and J lost 3 bases, with 11 bases between them. In germline, CDR1 is MNHEY, CDR2 SVGAGI. This CDR3 is 15 amino acids long. The CDR3 here is CASSYGQGLNQPQHF. The DNA for the CDR3 is TGTGCCAGCAGTTACGGGCAGGGACTCAATCAGCCCCAGCATTTT.

The CDR3 DNA is TGCGCCAGCAGCCAAGATGGGGGGGTGAACACCGGGGAGCTGTTTTTT. This encodes CASSQDGGVNTGELFF. This chain links TRBV4-3 with TRBJ2-2; TRBD2 matches at 7 bases. Trimming cost V 0 bases and J 1 base; bases outside gene matches: 2. Germline V gene sequence: CDR1 LGHNA, CDR2 YSLEER. This CDR3 is 16 amino acids long.

CDR3 coding DNA: TGCAGTGCTCATCCCGGGACTCCAAGAGCCTACAATGAGCAGTTCTTC. It yields the protein CSAHPGTPRAYNEQFF. V and J are TRBV20-1 and TRBJ2-1; D might be TRBD2 (6 bases). The CDR3 extends over 16 amino acids. The V gene lost 5 bases and the J gene lost 2 bases, with 19 bases spanning the gap. CDR1 and CDR2 (germline): DFQATT, SNEGSKA (reference sequence).

The chain uses TRBV4-3 and TRBJ2-3, with D perhaps TRBD1 or TRBD2 (6 bases each). V was shortened by 4 bases and J by 4 bases, with 21 bases between the two germline ends. The CDR3 totals 17 residues. Germline CDR1 LGHNA, CDR2 YSLEER. The CDR3 region is CASSRKTWGAEADTQYF. As DNA, the CDR3 is TGCGCCAGCAGCCGAAAGACCTGGGGGGCCGAGGCAGATACGCAGTATTTT.

The V call is TRBV9, the J call TRBJ2-7; no firm D call. This CDR3 contains 15 residues. CDR1 is SGDLS, CDR2 YYNGEE, per germline. The V end lost 3 bases, the J end lost 6 bases, and 19 bases lay between the germline ends. The CDR3: CASSAPGRIDGEQYF. For the CDR3, the DNA is TGTGCCAGCAGCGCTCCCGGACGGATCGACGGCGAGCAGTACTTC.

This clonotype came up a few times. The rearrangement links TRBV5-6 to TRBJ2-1; 8 bases agree with TRBD1. V dropped 2 bases and J dropped 6; count of bases not matched to a gene: 13. Germline values: CDR1 SGHDT, CDR2 YYEEEE. This CDR3 comprises 17 residues. Here the CDR3 reads CASSFLRKRTGTNEQFF. The CDR3 DNA sequence: TGTGCCAGCAGCTTTCTGAGGAAAAGGACAGGGACCAATGAGCAGTTCTTC.

J is TRBJ2-1 and V is TRBV12-3 or TRBV12-4; unclear D gene. Trimming removed 8 bases at V and 2 bases at J, with 10 bases between. The CDR3 sequence is 13 residues long. CDR3 nucleotides: TGTGCCAGCGGACGCGAGACCTACAATGAGCAGTTCTTC. Amino acids: CASGRETYNEQFF.

This clonotype appeared a few times. J is TRBJ1-1 and V is TRBV11-2; D is undetermined. The V end lost 2 bases, the J end lost 0 bases, and 13 bases lay between the germline ends. The CDR3 runs 16 residues. Germline V gives CDR1 SGHAT, CDR2 FQNNGV. DNA of the CDR3: TGTGCCAGCAGCTTACTGACATACGGCATGAACACTGAAGCTTTCTTT. Translation gives CASSLLTYGMNTEAFF. Full variable domain (outside the CDR3, taken from reference TRBV11-2 and TRBJ1-1): EAGVAQSPRYKIIEKRQSVAFWCNPISGHATLYWYQQILGQGPKLLIQFQNNGVVDDSQLPKDRFSAERLKGVDSTLKIQPAKLEDSAVYLCASSLLTYGMNTEAFFGQGTRLTVV.

The chain's CDR3 is CASSEVVLLVNEQFF. In DNA, the CDR3 is TGTGCCAGCAGTGAAGTAGTCTTATTGGTGAATGAGCAGTTCTTC. The gene calls are TRBV6-1 and TRBJ2-1; no definite D call. Germline assignment: CDR1 MNHNS and CDR2 SASEGT. V was pared by 1 base and J by 7 bases, with 14 bases between. The length of the CDR3 is 15 residues.

This clonotype was seen at least ten times. The chain uses TRBV7-2 and TRBJ2-5; D uncertain. This CDR3 is built from 10 residues. V lost 8 bases, J lost 3 bases, and 4 bases lay in between. Germline V gene sequence: CDR1 SGHTA, CDR2 FQGNSA. DNA for the CDR3: TGTGCCAGCGGAAAAGAGACCCAGTACTTC. As protein: CASGKETQYF.

This clonotype was recorded a few times. The gene calls are TRBV7-2 and TRBJ2-3; 9 bases match TRBD2. V was clipped by 5 bases and J by 4 bases; unmatched bases: 10. The CDR3 contains 16 residues. CDR1 and CDR2 from the germline V gene are SGHTA and FQGNSA. The CDR3 spells CASSPQAGGGADTQYF. As DNA, the CDR3 is TGTGCCAGCAGCCCCCAGGCGGGAGGGGGCGCAGATACGCAGTATTTT.

This chain joins TRBV5-6 and TRBJ1-1; D might be TRBD1 (5 bases). This CDR3 has 13 amino acids. Germline values: CDR1 SGHDT, CDR2 YYEEEE. V was shortened by 6 bases and J by 8 bases, with 17 bases between the two germline ends. This chain's CDR3 is CASNLVGGIEAFF. CDR3 sequence (DNA): TGTGCCAGCAATCTGGTTGGGGGAATAGAAGCTTTCTTT.

This clonotype has just a few counts. The rearrangement uses TRBV4-3 and TRBJ2-7; 7 bases are shared with TRBD2. The CDR3 sequence is 15 residues long. J gave up 7 bases and V 3 bases, and 12 bases lay outside the gene matches. The germline CDR1 and CDR2 sequences are LGHNA and YSLEER. The CDR3 region has the DNA TGCGCCAGCAGCCATGCCGGGACTAACCGGGGGGAGCAGTACGTC. It translates to CASSHAGTNRGEQYV.

The chain links TRBV6-5 to TRBJ2-3; D gene ambiguous. In germline, CDR1 is MNHEY, CDR2 SVGAGI. The V and J ends lost 2 bases and 0 bases respectively, with 21 bases between them. The CDR3 has 19 residues. The DNA for the CDR3 is TGTGCCAGCAGTTACACGGCTATATATCTTCCCCCTAGCACAGATACGCAGTATTTT. Translating gives CASSYTAIYLPPSTDTQYF.

This clonotype showed up just a few times. The gene calls are TRBV5-6 and TRBJ2-7, with TRBD2 matching over 14 bases. Germline V CDR1 and CDR2: SGHDT, YYEEEE. The trim removed 8 bases at V and 2 bases at J, leaving 3 bases unmatched. The CDR3 totals 14 residues. CDR3 protein: CASMGLAGAYEQYF. DNA of the CDR3: TGTGCCAGTATGGGACTAGCGGGGGCCTACGAGCAGTACTTC.

This rearrangement joins TRBV5-1 to TRBJ2-3, with D unclear. V was shortened by 5 bases and J by 1 base, with 11 bases between the two germline ends. This CDR3 spans 14 amino acids. Germline CDR1 reads SGHRS; CDR2 reads YFSETQ. CDR3 amino acids: CASRVNPGTDTQYF. The CDR3 DNA reads TGCGCCAGCAGGGTTAATCCCGGCACAGATACGCAGTATTTT. Full variable domain (remainder filled in from reference TRBV5-1 and TRBJ2-3): KAGVTQTPRYLIKTRGQQVTLSCSPISGHRSVSWYQQTPGQGLQFLFEYFSETQRNKGNFPGRFSGRQFSNSRSEMNVSTLELGDSALYLCASRVNPGTDTQYFGPGTRLTVL.

This clonotype was counted at least ten times. The chain recombines TRBV7-8 with TRBJ2-1; no clear D. The CDR3 is 12 amino acids. V dropped 1 base and J dropped 8 bases, with 6 bases sitting between them. Germline values: CDR1 SGHVS, CDR2 FQNEAQ. CDR3 loop: CASSLGGHEQFF. The CDR3 DNA follows: TGTGCCAGCAGCTTAGGCGGCCATGAGCAGTTCTTC.